The 18 T cell receptor beta chains in this list originate from one sample, sequenced in a study of T cell responses to AZD1222 COVID-19 vaccine. TCRdb keeps only in-frame clones here, not all; method: immunoSEQ multiplex PCR. The table records some 110,000 clones, 80% to 90% of them present only once. Here the sequenced sample was peripheral blood, taken 28 days after the second AZD1222 dose. These TCRs come from an adult who received the AZD1222 COVID-19 vaccine.

There are a few counts of this clone. The J gene is TRBJ1-2, the V gene TRBV5-1; D unresolved. The germline V gene encodes CDR1 SGHRS and CDR2 YFSETQ. The V gene lost 0 bases and the J gene lost 4 bases, with 13 bases spanning the gap. The CDR3 is made up of 15 amino acids. As DNA, the CDR3 is TGCGCCAGCAGCTTGGGGGTCCAGTTGGGCTATGGCTACACCTTC. The encoded protein is CASSLGVQLGYGYTF.

This chain uses TRBV6-2 or TRBV6-3 with TRBJ1-2; 10 bases map to TRBD1. Germline V gene data show CDR1 as MNHEY and CDR2 as SVGEGT. CDR3 length equals 15 residues. V lost 6 bases and J lost 7; bases outside the gene matches: 11. Here the CDR3 reads CASSTPGQGVFGYTF. CDR3 sequence (DNA): TGTGCCAGCAGCACTCCCGGACAGGGGGTTTTTGGCTACACCTTC.

The chain uses TRBV27 and TRBJ1-1, with 9 bases matching TRBD1. The CDR3 is 15 residues long. Germline V lookup: CDR1 MNHEY, CDR2 SMNVEV (reference sequence). Losses at the gene ends were 3 bases for V and 0 bases for J; bases not matched to a gene: 2. CDR3 sequence: CASSFRTGVNTEAFF. DNA for the CDR3: TGTGCCAGCAGTTTTAGGACAGGGGTGAACACTGAAGCTTTCTTT.

This clone has a single count. The genes are TRBV10-3 and TRBJ1-5, with D perhaps TRBD1 (5 bases). With 0 bases removed from V and 7 bases from J, the gap between germline ends came to 10 bases. This CDR3 spans 14 amino acids. CDR1 is ENHRY, CDR2 SYGVKD, per germline. The CDR3 DNA sequence: TGTGCCATCAGTGAGTCGTCGGGGCACCAGCCCCAGCATTTT. Translation gives CAISESSGHQPQHF.

The chain is built from TRBV19 and TRBJ1-2; maybe TRBD1 (5 bases). The germline V and J ends were trimmed by 4 bases and 4 bases, with 16 bases remaining between them. Germline CDR1 is LNHDA and CDR2 is SQIVND (reference sequence). This CDR3 region has 15 residues. The chain's CDR3 is CASSTTRETGYGYTF. CDR3 nucleotide sequence: TGTGCCAGTAGTACCACCAGGGAAACGGGCTATGGCTACACCTTC.

The chain links TRBV28 to TRBJ1-4; D remains ambiguous. There are 11 residues in the CDR3. Germline CDR1 and CDR2: MDHEN and SYDVKM. Trimming took off 2 bases at V and 7 bases at J, with 2 bases between the two ends. This chain's CDR3 is CASSLREKLFF. DNA for the CDR3: TGTGCCAGCAGTTTACGTGAAAAACTGTTTTTT.

The chain links TRBV5-1 to TRBJ2-2; 9 bases align to TRBD1. Germline trimming cut 1 base from V and 6 bases from J; bases unmatched to any gene: 4. The CDR3 has 15 residues. Germline CDR1 and CDR2: SGHRS and YFSETQ. In nucleotides, the CDR3 is TGCGCCAGCAGCTTGACAGGGGGCATTCCCGGGGAGCTGTTTTTT. Its protein is CASSLTGGIPGELFF.

The gene calls are TRBV28 and TRBJ1-2, with D possibly matching TRBD1 (5 bases). There are 15 residues in the CDR3. The germline V gene has CDR1 MDHEN and CDR2 SYDVKM. Trimming left V 6 bases short and J 0 bases short, with 14 bases between. CDR3 amino acids: CASSYTLTANYGYTF. The CDR3 DNA sequence: TGTGCCAGCAGCTACACCCTGACAGCTAACTATGGCTACACCTTC.

V is TRBV18 and J is TRBJ1-1; 7 bases align to TRBD1. The CDR3 is made up of 14 amino acids. Trimming at V came to 3 bases and at J to 7 bases, leaving 8 bases not matched to a gene. The germline gives CDR1 KGHSH, CDR2 LQKENI. The CDR3 spells CASSPAGDSSEAFF. CDR3 in DNA: TGTGCCAGCTCACCGGCGGGGGACAGTAGTGAAGCTTTCTTT.

The rearrangement joins TRBV5-5 to TRBJ1-4; D is ambiguous. V lost 4 bases to trimming and J lost 8 bases, with 18 bases between them. The CDR3 is made up of 15 amino acids. CDR1 SGHKS and CDR2 YYEKEE come from the germline V gene (reference sequence). CDR3 in amino acids: CASSAGLAGGEKLFF. CDR3 DNA: TGTGCCAGCAGCGCCGGATTGGCCGGTGGGGAAAAACTGTTTTTT.

The rearrangement joins TRBV30 to TRBJ1-2; no clear D gene. Germline V gene data show CDR1 as GTSNPN and CDR2 as SVGIG (reference sequence). Trimming removed 5 bases at V and 0 bases at J, with 19 bases between. CDR3 length: 16 residues. In nucleotides, the CDR3 is TGTGCCTGGTACCTCGGAAAGACGGTTACTAACTATGGCTACACCTTC. Translating it yields CAWYLGKTVTNYGYTF.

This clone has more than one count but fewer than ten. The chain joins TRBV7-9 to TRBJ2-1; 7 bases fit TRBD1. The CDR3 is 14 residues long. The germline gives CDR1 SEHNR, CDR2 FQNEAQ (reference sequence). V was clipped by 1 base and J by 10 bases; unmatched bases: 7. The CDR3 nucleotides are TGTGCCAGCAGCTTAGAGGCCCAGGGGGTCGAGCAGTTCTTC. As protein: CASSLEAQGVEQFF.

The chain has TRBV28 and TRBJ1-2, with unresolved D. The V end was cut by 5 bases, the J end by 8 bases, with 18 bases between. This CDR3 is 14 amino acids long. The V gene's germline CDR1 is MDHEN and CDR2 SYDVKM. For the CDR3, the DNA is TGTGCCAGCAGTGTGCCGGGCCTCCAGTGGGGCTACACCTTC. It encodes CASSVPGLQWGYTF.

This chain connects TRBV7-2 to TRBJ2-3, with D unresolved. The CDR3 totals 12 residues. Between the trimmed V and J ends, which lost 3 bases and 6 bases, there was a span of 7 bases. Germline CDR1 and CDR2: SGHTA and FQGNSA. CDR3 sequence: CASSLGMDTQYF. DNA for the CDR3: TGTGCCAGCAGCTTGGGAATGGATACGCAGTATTTT.

J is TRBJ2-5 and V is TRBV28, with TRBD1 matching 8 bases. Germline-derived CDR1 and CDR2 are MDHEN and SYDVKM. V trimming: 1 base; J trimming: 6 bases; junction bases outside the gene matches: 10. The CDR3 is 16 residues long. This chain's CDR3 is CASSLYIGTGGKTQYF. CDR3 in DNA: TGTGCCAGCAGTTTATATATCGGGACAGGTGGGAAGACCCAGTACTTC.

This CDR3 is CASSPSTGNYGYTF. In DNA, the CDR3 is TGTGCCAGCAGTCCCTCAACAGGCAACTATGGCTACACCTTC. The chain is built from TRBV6-6 and TRBJ1-2; tentative D call: TRBD1 (5 bases). V was pared by 5 bases and J by 2 bases, with 12 bases between. Germline-derived CDR1 and CDR2 are MNHNY and SVGAGI (reference sequence). This CDR3 is 14 amino acids long.

The CDR3 DNA is TGCGCCAGCAGCTTGGGAGCGGATCTCGGGGAGCTGTTTTTT. The encoded protein is CASSLGADLGELFF. This rearrangement joins TRBV5-1 to TRBJ2-2; TRBD2 is a possible D gene (5 bases). The V gene's germline CDR1 is SGHRS and CDR2 YFSETQ. CDR3 length: 14 amino acids. Trimming shortened V by 0 bases and J by 7 bases, and 10 bases separated the two germline ends.

The chain links TRBV7-2 to TRBJ2-7, with D uncertain. The V end lost 3 bases, the J end lost 3 bases, and 15 bases lay between the germline ends. This CDR3 has 15 residues. The germline gives CDR1 SGHTA, CDR2 FQGNSA. The CDR3 loop reads CASSFSLRDNYEQYF. The CDR3 nucleotides read TGTGCCAGCAGCTTCTCTTTGCGAGATAACTACGAGCAGTACTTC.